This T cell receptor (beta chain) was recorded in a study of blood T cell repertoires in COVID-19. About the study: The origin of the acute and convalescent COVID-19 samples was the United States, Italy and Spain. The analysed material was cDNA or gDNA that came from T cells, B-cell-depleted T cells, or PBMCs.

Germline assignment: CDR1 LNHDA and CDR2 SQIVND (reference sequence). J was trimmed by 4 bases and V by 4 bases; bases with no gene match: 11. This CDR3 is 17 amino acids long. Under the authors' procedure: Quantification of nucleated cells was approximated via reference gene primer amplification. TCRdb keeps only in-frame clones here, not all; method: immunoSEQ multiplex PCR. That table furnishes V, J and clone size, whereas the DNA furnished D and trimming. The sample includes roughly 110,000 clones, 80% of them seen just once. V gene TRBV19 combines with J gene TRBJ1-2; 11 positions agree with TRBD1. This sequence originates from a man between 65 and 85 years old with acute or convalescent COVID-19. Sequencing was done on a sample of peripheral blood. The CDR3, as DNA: TGTGCCAGTAGTAGCCACGACCTGGGGACAGGGGGCTATGGCTACACCTTC. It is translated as CASSSHDLGTGGYGYTF.